These T cell receptor beta chains were read from a single sample in a study of early T cells in non-severe SARS-CoV-2 infection. MiXCR, applied by TCRdb to the 5' RACE reads, yields one record per CDR3 protein. The data show around 27,000 distinct CDR3 sequences, under 10% seen once. The sample consisted of whole blood. The receptors stem from an adult who was a healthcare worker with PCR-confirmed SARS-CoV-2 infection or an uninfected control (not recorded which). Both conserved end residues are part of each CDR3. D genes are given only for firm matches. Clone size is given for some rows only: seen once, a few or many times, or a class if the clone is expanded.

V gene	clone size	D gene	J gene	CDR3 DNA	CDR3 protein
TRBV6-5	many	.	TRBJ2-7	TGTGCCAGCAGCCCCAACAGGGACGAGCAGTACTTC	CASSPNRDEQYF
TRBV6-2/TRBV6-3	.	TRBD2	TRBJ2-2	TGTGCCAGCAGTAGCGGGGGGTTATTGAACACCGGGGAGCTGTTTTTT	CASSSGGLLNTGELFF
TRBV6-4	many	.	TRBJ2-5	TGTGCCAGCAGCCGGGGGGCCGGAGAGACCCAGTACTTC	CASSRGAGETQYF
TRBV7-9	many	.	TRBJ2-7	TGTGCCAGCAGCCCGCAATTGATGGCCCCCCGGTACTTC	CASSPQLMAPRYF
TRBV30	few	.	TRBJ2-7	TGTGCCTGGAGTCTCAACCCGTTAGTGGGGGGGCAGTACTTC	CAWSLNPLVGGQYF
TRBV7-2	few	TRBD2	TRBJ2-3	TGTGCCAGCAGCTTCCTAGCGGGGGGCGGCACAGATACGCAGTATTTT	CASSFLAGGGTDTQYF
TRBV29-1	many	.	TRBJ2-3	TGCAGCGTCGGGAACAGGGCAGATACGCAGTATTTT	CSVGNRADTQYF
TRBV7-9	large	TRBD1	TRBJ1-2	TGTGCCAGCAGCTTCGACGGGACAGGGAACTATGGCTACACCTTC	CASSFDGTGNYGYTF
TRBV3-1	many	.	TRBJ2-3	TGTGCCAGCAGCCAAGAAGCGACCCAGTGGGGCACAGATACGCAGTATTTT	CASSQEATQWGTDTQYF
TRBV24-1	few	TRBD2	TRBJ2-1	TGTGCCACCAGTGATTTGCCACCGCGGGGGGTCTACAATGAGCAGTTCTTC	CATSDLPPRGVYNEQFF
TRBV12-3/TRBV12-4	.	.	TRBJ2-2	TGTGCCAGCATTTCGGGGTCCGCCGGGGAGCTGTTTTTT	CASISGSAGELFF
TRBV5-5	.	.	TRBJ2-3	TGTGCCAGCAGCTTGGCCAGTGATACGCAGTATTTT	CASSLASDTQYF
TRBV6-2/TRBV6-3	.	TRBD1	TRBJ2-3	TGTGCCAGCAGTTACTCTCGGGACAGATTAACAGATACGCAGTATTTT	CASSYSRDRLTDTQYF
TRBV19	many	TRBD1	TRBJ2-2	TGTGCCAGTAGTATGGACAGGGGGCGAGATTGGACCGGGGAGCTGTTTTTT	CASSMDRGRDWTGELFF
TRBV11-2	few	.	TRBJ1-2	TGTGCCAGCAGCTTAGATTTAGAGGGAGATGGCTACACCTTC	CASSLDLEGDGYTF
TRBV10-3	many	.	TRBJ2-7	TGTGCCATCAGTGAAGGGTTCGGGGATTTGGGGTATGAGCAGTACTTC	CAISEGFGDLGYEQYF
TRBV7-6	many	.	TRBJ2-3	TGTGCCAGCAGCCCCGGGGGGCCCTGGGATACGCAGTATTTT	CASSPGGPWDTQYF
TRBV24-1	.	.	TRBJ2-3	TGTGCCACCAAGAATCCGCGGGGCCCTCATGGGGCAGATACGCAGTATTTT	CATKNPRGPHGADTQYF
TRBV10-3	many	.	TRBJ1-6	TGTGCCATCAGTGAGTCGACCGCCGGGGGTTCACCCCTCCACTTT	CAISESTAGGSPLHF
TRBV7-2	many	.	TRBJ1-4	TGTGCCAGCAGCCTGGGGGCGAGGAATGAAAAACTGTTTTTT	CASSLGARNEKLFF
TRBV28	.	TRBD1	TRBJ1-2	TGTGCCAGCAGTTGGGGACAGGGGCATGTGAATGGCTACACCTTC	CASSWGQGHVNGYTF
TRBV2	many	.	TRBJ2-6	TGTGCCAGCAGTTTAGAGAGCTCTGGGGCCAACGTCCTGACTTTC	CASSLESSGANVLTF